This T cell receptor beta chain came from a study of long-term antiretroviral therapy in people with HIV. The wider study: When the earliest samples were collected, ART was typically delayed until CD4 counts fell. Overall study findings and caveats: CDR3 lengths in HIV samples spanned a narrower range than controls.

Version v3.0 of the immunoSEQ assay was performed at survey level. Method: immunoSEQ multiplex PCR; TCRdb's copy keeps in-frame clones and lacks some. The sample lists tens of thousands of clones; approximately 86% were seen once. A word on this clone: Its cognate antigen is unknown.

Germline-derived CDR1 and CDR2 are MNHEY and SVGAGI. This CDR3 spans 16 amino acids. Trimming took 2 bases from V and 3 from J, leaving 16 bases between them. This sample comprised unsorted PBMCs, obtained 1.2 years after starting antiretroviral therapy. The TCR was taken from a man aged 45-65 years with HIV. The V and J genes are TRBV6-5 and TRBJ1-1, with no clear D. The CDR3 region is CASSYRHPGRYTEAFF. CDR3 bases: TGTGCCAGCAGTTACCGGCACCCCGGGCGTTACACTGAAGCTTTCTTT.